A selection of T cell receptor beta chains follows, all from one sample in a study of cytotoxic CD8 clonotypes in ibrutinib-treated CLL. Clones were read by immunoSEQ multiplex PCR, and TCRdb kept only the in-frame ones, dropping some. This sample carries more than 110,000 clones, more than 70% of them seen once, and the ten largest clones take roughly 7.2%. This material consisted of PBMCs, taken after 36 months of ibrutinib treatment. The receptors come from a human donor with chronic lymphocytic leukemia. Each CDR3 is given with its conserved first and last residue. A D gene is named only where the DNA matches it firmly. The size entry is marked missing in some rows and otherwise reads once, few, many or a size class.

.	.	TRBV27	TRBJ2-3	CASRSTGTTSTDTQYF	TGTGCCAGCAGATCTACCGGGACAACCAGCACAGATACGCAGTATTTT
.	.	TRBV10-1	TRBJ2-3	CASTKGGLSDTQYF	TGCGCCAGCACCAAAGGGGGTTTATCAGATACGCAGTATTTT
.	.	TRBV30	TRBJ1-2	CAWSVRSVWRVEDHYGYTF	TGTGCCTGGAGTGTACGGAGCGTGTGGAGGGTTGAAGATCACTATGGCTACACCTTC
.	.	TRBV2	TRBJ2-7	CASSGPGWEYEQYF	TGTGCCAGCAGTGGGCCAGGGTGGGAATACGAGCAGTACTTC
.	.	TRBV5-1	TRBJ2-3	CASSLGQGLASTDTQYF	TGCGCCAGCAGCTTGGGGCAGGGGTTAGCTTCTACAGATACGCAGTATTTT
.	.	TRBV5-1	TRBJ2-5	CASSFRTTQETQYF	TGCGCCAGCAGCTTTCGGACTACACAAGAGACCCAGTACTTC
.	TRBD2	TRBV19	TRBJ2-1	CASSTRTSGVNEQFF	TGTGCCAGTAGCACCCGGACTAGCGGGGTCAATGAGCAGTTCTTC
.	.	TRBV2	TRBJ1-6	CASSTMNSPLHF	TGTGCCAGCAGTACGATGAATTCACCCCTCCACTTT
.	.	TRBV7-2	TRBJ1-5	CASSLNVGQRGDQPQHF	TGTGCCAGCAGCCTAAACGTAGGACAGAGGGGCGATCAGCCCCAGCATTTT
.	TRBD2	TRBV19	TRBJ2-5	CASSMGTRTETQYF	TGTGCCAGTAGTATGGGGACTAGAACAGAGACCCAGTACTTC
.	.	TRBV4-1	TRBJ1-1	CASSQERNGATEAFF	TGCGCCAGCAGCCAAGAGAGGAATGGGGCCACTGAAGCTTTCTTT
.	TRBD2	TRBV6-5	TRBJ2-7	CASREGLVAYEQYF	TGTGCCAGCAGGGAGGGACTAGTGGCCTACGAGCAGTACTTC
once	TRBD1	TRBV28	TRBJ1-2	CASRQGQGLPGTYGYTF	TGTGCCAGCAGACAAGGACAGGGTTTGCCCGGGACCTATGGCTACACCTTC
.	.	TRBV28	TRBJ1-6	CASSLYLLGGANSPLHF	TGTGCCAGCAGTTTATACCTACTGGGGGGAGCTAATTCACCCCTCCACTTT
.	.	TRBV7-2	TRBJ2-6	CASSSWGAGANVLTF	TGTGCCAGCAGCTCCTGGGGAGCTGGGGCCAACGTCCTGACTTTC
.	.	TRBV28	TRBJ1-5	CASSFGQNSNQPQHF	TGTGCCAGCAGTTTTGGACAGAATAGCAATCAGCCCCAGCATTTT
.	TRBD2	TRBV11-2	TRBJ2-2	CASIRGASGAGELFF	TGTGCCAGCATTAGAGGGGCTAGCGGAGCGGGGGAGCTGTTTTTT
once	.	TRBV6-5	TRBJ2-7	CASSYSPGQIYEQYF	TGTGCCAGCAGTTACTCGCCAGGCCAAATCTACGAGCAGTACTTC
few	.	TRBV29-1	TRBJ1-4	CSVDDGSSEKLFF	TGCAGCGTCGACGATGGGTCGAGTGAAAAACTGTTTTTT
.	.	TRBV19	TRBJ1-5	CASRIYGGQIGQPQHF	TGTGCCAGTAGAATATACGGGGGACAAATTGGTCAGCCCCAGCATTTT
.	.	TRBV15	TRBJ2-7	CATSSFDRLQQYF	TGTGCCACCAGCAGCTTCGACCGACTCCAGCAGTACTTC
.	.	TRBV9	TRBJ1-3	CASSVGPGNTIYF	TGTGCCAGCAGCGTTGGGCCTGGAAACACCATATATTTT
.	TRBD1	TRBV7-6	TRBJ2-1	CASSPGQGYREQFF	TGTGCCAGCAGCCCGGGACAGGGGTACCGTGAGCAGTTCTTC
.	.	TRBV2	TRBJ2-4	CASNPGGGKNIQYF	TGTGCCAGCAACCCTGGGGGAGGCAAAAACATTCAGTACTTC
many	.	TRBV29-1	TRBJ1-3	CSVEGGTAGNTIYF	TGCAGCGTTGAAGGGGGCACAGCTGGAAACACCATATATTTT
.	TRBD1	TRBV27	TRBJ2-1	CASSLSITGAYNEQFF	TGTGCCAGCAGTTTATCGATAACAGGGGCCTACAATGAGCAGTTCTTC
few	.	TRBV11-2	TRBJ2-1	CASSLLGVEQFF	TGTGCCAGCAGTCTTCTAGGTGTTGAGCAGTTCTTC
.	.	TRBV6-1	TRBJ2-7	CASSETGTYSYEQYF	TGTGCCAGCAGTGAAACAGGGACATACTCCTACGAGCAGTACTTC
.	.	TRBV4-1	TRBJ2-4	CASSRLTSFKNIQYF	TGCGCCAGCAGCCGCCTGACTAGTTTCAAAAACATTCAGTACTTC
few	.	TRBV28	TRBJ2-2	CASRRSRYTGELFF	TGTGCCAGCAGAAGAAGCCGGTACACCGGGGAGCTGTTTTTT
.	.	TRBV18	TRBJ2-2	CASSPRRDTGELFF	TGTGCCAGCTCACCACGCCGAGACACCGGGGAGCTGTTTTTT
once	.	TRBV11-2	TRBJ2-1	CASSLDWAVREFF	TGTGCCAGCAGCTTAGATTGGGCGGTAAGGGAGTTCTTC
few	.	TRBV13	TRBJ2-7	CASSGTYEQYF	TGTGCCAGCAGCGGCACCTACGAGCAGTACTTC
.	.	TRBV4-1	TRBJ2-6	CASSRVQGSGANVLTF	TGCGCCAGCAGCCGAGTACAGGGAAGTGGGGCCAACGTCCTGACTTTC
.	TRBD2	TRBV19	TRBJ2-5	CASSLTSGRSETQYF	TGTGCCAGTAGTCTGACTAGCGGGAGGTCAGAGACCCAGTACTTC